The 22 T cell receptor beta chains below come from one sample, sequenced in a study of CD8+ T cells in alopecia areata (dated by TCRdb to between 2018 and 2020). Receptor amplification or capture employed the immunoSEQ multiplex PCR assay. RNA was extracted from all samples and reverse transcribed into cDNA, which served as template for TCR sequencing. In its TCRdb copy, this immuneACCESS table keeps in-frame sequences only and misses some clones. Where compared with another copy, unresolved V genes explain less than half of these, and the others have no known cause. The table for this sample lists tens of thousands of clones; about 40% of them were counted only once. The top ten clonotypes cover just over 50% of the sample. Sequencing input: NKG2D-low CD8+ T cells sorted from blood. Reading the label with the study, this specimen's cell subset or site is: sorted CD8+ NKG2D-low blood T cells. These receptors were taken from a human donor with alopecia areata.

The chain is built from TRBV30 and TRBJ2-4; TRBD2 matches at 10 bases. Per the germline V gene, CDR1 is GTSNPN and CDR2 is SVGIG (reference sequence). V was clipped by 4 bases and J by 14 bases; unmatched bases: 5. This CDR3 is 11 amino acids long. The CDR3 is CAWNLAGEKYF. As DNA, the CDR3 is TGTGCCTGGAACCTAGCGGGAGAGAAGTACTTC.

This clone has more than one count but fewer than ten. The chain uses TRBV29-1 and TRBJ1-1; no clear D gene. Germline V gives CDR1 SQVTM, CDR2 ANQGSEA. The CDR3 totals 12 residues. Deletions cut 7 bases from V and 8 bases from J, with 17 bases between. The CDR3 region is CSARLYAAEAFF. CDR3 nucleotide sequence: TGCAGCGCACGATTGTATGCAGCCGAAGCTTTCTTT.

CDR3 amino acids: CASSLYSGANVLTF. In DNA form, the CDR3 reads TGTGCCAGCAGTCTCTACTCTGGGGCCAACGTCCTGACTTTC. The chain has TRBV27 and TRBJ2-6; D call uncertain. V was trimmed by 5 bases and J by 0 bases, leaving 5 bases between them. CDR1 is MNHEY and CDR2 is SMNVEV in the germline V gene (reference sequence). The CDR3 covers 14 residues.

The chain has TRBV13 and TRBJ2-7; TRBD1 aligns across 7 bases. Germline trimming cut 4 bases from V and 2 bases from J; bases unmatched to any gene: 5. Germline V gene data show CDR1 as PRHDT and CDR2 as FYEKMQ (reference sequence). The length of the CDR3 is 14 residues. As DNA, the CDR3 is TGTGCCAGCAGCTCCCGGGACAGCACCTACGAGCAGTACTTC. This sequence encodes CASSSRDSTYEQYF.

This clone occurred a few times. The chain carries TRBV7-9 and TRBJ2-1, with D hard to call. V lost 1 base and J 9 bases, leaving 7 bases between the germline ends. Per the germline V gene, CDR1 is SEHNR and CDR2 is FQNEAQ (reference sequence). The CDR3 has 12 residues. The CDR3 loop is CASSLVPGEQFF. The CDR3 region has the DNA TGTGCCAGCAGCTTAGTACCGGGTGAGCAGTTCTTC.

The chain joins TRBV30 to TRBJ1-1; the D is unclear. Germline V lookup: CDR1 GTSNPN, CDR2 SVGIG (reference sequence). This CDR3 has 14 residues. V gave up 4 bases and J gave up 8 bases, with 20 bases separating them. The CDR3, as DNA: TGTGCCTGGATGACCCCGTGGAGGGCGTGGGAAGCTTTCTTT. Translated, it gives CAWMTPWRAWEAFF. The full variable domain, its missing parts supplied by reference TRBV30 and TRBJ1-1, is SQTIHQWPATLVQPVGSPLSLECTVEGTSNPNLYWYRQAAGRGLQLLFYSVGIGQISSEVPQNLSASRPQDRQFILSSKKLLLSDSGFYLCAWMTPWRAWEAFFGQGTRLTVV.

In its sample, this clone was seen a few times. The chain uses TRBV19 and TRBJ1-2; a weak D match, TRBD1 (5 bases). Germline loops: CDR1 LNHDA, CDR2 SQIVND (reference sequence). This CDR3 is 14 amino acids long. V dropped 7 bases and J dropped 3 bases, with 15 bases sitting between them. CDR3 bases: TGTGCCAGTACCATGGGGGGTCCTTACTATGGCTACACCTTC. This translates into CASTMGGPYYGYTF.

The chain uses TRBV9 and TRBJ1-1; D remains unclear. The ends were cut back, 4 bases at V and 3 bases at J, with 19 bases in the middle. Germline values: CDR1 SGDLS, CDR2 YYNGEE. The CDR3 length is 16 residues. The CDR3 DNA sequence: TGTGCCAGCAGCTCATCGACGAAGGGCAGCCACACTGAAGCTTTCTTT. It translates to CASSSSTKGSHTEAFF.

The CDR3 DNA sequence: TGTGCCAGCAGCTTGGCCTTGACTAGTGGAAAAGAGACCCAGTACTTC. Translating it yields CASSLALTSGKETQYF. This chain uses TRBV5-6 with TRBJ2-5; D possibly corresponds to TRBD2 (6 bases). V lost 0 bases and J lost 3, with 15 bases in between. CDR3 length equals 16 residues. The germline gives CDR1 SGHDT, CDR2 YYEEEE.

This chain uses TRBV4-3 with TRBJ2-1; D not resolved. This CDR3 contains 14 residues. Trimming cost V 2 bases and J 6 bases, with 11 bases left between them. Per germline, CDR1 LGHNA and CDR2 YSLEER. In DNA, the CDR3 is TGCGCCAGCAGCCAAAATAGTGGAATCAATGAGCAGTTCTTC. Translating gives CASSQNSGINEQFF.

This clone was detected only a few times. CDR3 DNA: TGCAGCGTTGAAGGTCAGGGGCTGGGGCTACGGAATGAGCAGTTCTTC. Translated, it gives CSVEGQGLGLRNEQFF. The rearrangement uses TRBV29-1 and TRBJ2-1, with D possibly TRBD1 on 6 matching bases. CDR1 is SQVTM and CDR2 is ANQGSEA in the germline V gene. The CDR3 runs 16 residues. V lost 1 base and J lost 7, with 20 bases in between.

This clone was observed a few times. The chain combines TRBV10-3 with TRBJ1-1; no definite D call. CDR1 and CDR2 from the germline V gene are ENHRY and SYGVKD. The CDR3 is 13 amino acids. The V end was cut by 2 bases, the J end by 5 bases, with 9 bases between. CDR3 nucleotide sequence: TGTGCCATCAGTGAGGGTTCCCGGACTGAAGCTTTCTTT. It codes for CAISEGSRTEAFF.

The chain carries TRBV27 and TRBJ2-2; TRBD1 matches 7 bases. The germline CDR1 and CDR2 sequences are MNHEY and SMNVEV (reference sequence). There are 15 residues in the CDR3. V lost 6 bases, J lost 4 bases, and 8 bases stayed unmatched. CDR3 coding DNA: TGTGCCAGCAGCCCCACGGGGACAGCCACCGGGGAGCTGTTTTTT. This sequence encodes CASSPTGTATGELFF.

The V call is TRBV9, the J call TRBJ2-7, with TRBD1 identical over 9 bases. The CDR3 totals 14 residues. Germline CDR1 SGDLS, CDR2 YYNGEE. The V gene end was trimmed by 2 bases and the J gene end by 4 bases; junction bases not matched to a gene: 4. CDR3 loop: CASSVGTGQYEQYF. For the CDR3, the DNA is TGTGCCAGCAGCGTCGGGACAGGGCAGTACGAGCAGTACTTC. The whole variable domain, filled in from reference TRBV9 and TRBJ2-7, reads DSGVTQTPKHLITATGQRVTLRCSPRSGDLSVYWYQQSLDQGLQFLIQYYNGEERAKGNILERFSAQQFPDLHSELNLSSLELGDSALYFCASSVGTGQYEQYFGPGTRLTVT.

Only one count was recorded for this clone. V usage is TRBV29-1 and J usage is TRBJ2-1, with D hard to call. V lost 3 bases to trimming and J lost 1 base, with 7 bases between them. Germline values: CDR1 SQVTM, CDR2 ANQGSEA. This CDR3 has 13 residues. CDR3: CSVDVGSYNEQFF. The CDR3 DNA sequence: TGCAGCGTTGATGTAGGTTCCTACAATGAGCAGTTCTTC.

This clone was picked up a small number of times. The gene calls are TRBV2 and TRBJ2-1; D may be TRBD2 (5 bases). V dropped 7 bases and J dropped 7 bases, with 11 bases sitting between them. Per germline, CDR1 SNHLY and CDR2 FYNNEI. The CDR3 is 12 amino acids. The CDR3 DNA reads TGTGCCAGCATGGGAAGGGAGAATGAGCAGTTCTTC. It yields the protein CASMGRENEQFF. The full variable domain, its missing parts supplied by reference TRBV2 and TRBJ2-1, is EPEVTQTPSHQVTQMGQEVILRCVPISNHLYFYWYRQILGQKVEFLVSFYNNEISEKSEIFDDQFSVERPDGSNFTLKIRSTKLEDSAMYFCASMGRENEQFFGPGTRLTVL.

There are a few counts of this clone. The genes are TRBV7-9 and TRBJ1-5; TRBD1 aligns across 7 bases. The V gene end was trimmed by 5 bases and the J gene end by 0 bases; junction bases not matched to a gene: 7. CDR3 length equals 16 residues. The germline V gene has CDR1 SEHNR and CDR2 FQNEAQ (reference sequence). CDR3 nucleotides: TGTGCCAGCAGCGGATTCACAGGGGATAGCAATCAGCCCCAGCATTTT. This sequence encodes CASSGFTGDSNQPQHF.

This clone was seen a handful of times. For the CDR3, the DNA is TGTGCCAGTAGTCCGTCTTGGGGTTACGAGCAGTACTTC. Its translation: CASSPSWGYEQYF. The J gene is TRBJ2-7, the V gene TRBV19; no definite D call. The V end lost 5 bases, the J end lost 4 bases, and 12 bases lay between the germline ends. The germline V gene has CDR1 LNHDA and CDR2 SQIVND (reference sequence). The CDR3 consists of 13 residues.

In DNA form, the CDR3 reads TGTGCCAGCAGTTCCGAACCGGGACAGGGCTACAATGAGCAGTTCTTC. Its translation: CASSSEPGQGYNEQFF. V gene TRBV6-5 combines with J gene TRBJ2-1; 9 bases are a match to TRBD1. CDR3 size: 16 residues. Per the germline V gene, CDR1 is MNHEY and CDR2 is SVGAGI. Trimming cost V 4 bases and J 3 bases; bases outside gene matches: 7.

As regards this clone: The junction shows a germline mismatch at one end, possibly a read error. The chain uses TRBV13 and TRBJ1-6; D ambiguous. Per germline, CDR1 PRHDT and CDR2 FYEKMQ (reference sequence). The CDR3 sequence is 15 residues long. This CDR3 reads CASSFRLTVGSPLHF. CDR3 coding DNA: TGCGCCAGCAGCTTCCGGCTCACCGTCGGTTCACCCCTCCACTTT.

The CDR3 DNA sequence: TGTGCCAGCAGTTACCGGCAGGCTGGGGCCAACGTCCTGACTTTC. This sequence encodes CASSYRQAGANVLTF. This chain links TRBV6-6 with TRBJ2-6, with D unclear. The V end lost 2 bases, the J end lost 2 bases, and 7 bases lay between the germline ends. This CDR3 has 15 amino acids. Germline assignment: CDR1 MNHNY and CDR2 SVGAGI (reference sequence).

V is TRBV5-1 and J is TRBJ2-7; D not resolved. The germline CDR1 and CDR2 sequences are SGHRS and YFSETQ. This CDR3 comprises 10 residues. The V gene lost 3 bases and the J gene lost 7 bases, with 5 bases spanning the gap. This chain's CDR3 is CASSSEEQYF. In DNA, the CDR3 is TGCGCCAGCAGCTCTGAGGAGCAGTACTTC.